These 13 T cell receptor beta chains share one sample of origin, sequenced in a study of early T cells in non-severe SARS-CoV-2 infection. Via MiXCR, TCRdb re-called the 5' RACE reads, giving one row per CDR3 protein. The repertoire holds about 80,000 distinct CDR3 sequences, approximately 9.1% seen once, with approximately 4.9% in the top ten. The specimen sequenced was whole blood. All receptors derive from an adult who was a healthcare worker with PCR-confirmed SARS-CoV-2 infection or an uninfected control (not recorded which).

This clonotype was recorded at least ten times. This rearrangement joins TRBV5-1 to TRBJ2-7, with D possibly being TRBD2 (6 bases). Trimming removed 1 base from V and 3 bases from J, with 11 bases in between. Per the germline V gene, CDR1 is SGHRS and CDR2 is YFSETQ. The CDR3 contains 14 residues. CDR3 residues: CASSLRGEVYEQYF. CDR3 bases: TGCGCCAGCAGCTTGAGAGGGGAGGTCTACGAGCAGTACTTC.

This clonotype has only a few counts. The rearrangement joins TRBV7-8 to TRBJ2-7, with D tentatively TRBD1 or TRBD2 (5 bases each). The germline V and J ends were trimmed by 5 bases and 4 bases, with 15 bases remaining between them. CDR3 length: 14 residues. Germline CDR1 is SGHVS and CDR2 is FQNEAQ. CDR3 in DNA: TGTGCCAGCAGCCCCCGGGACGCCGCATACGAGCAGTACTTC. Its protein product is CASSPRDAAYEQYF.

This clonotype was detected many times. The chain uses TRBV28 and TRBJ2-3; 8 bases are shared with TRBD2. Germline values: CDR1 MDHEN, CDR2 SYDVKM. CDR3 size: 14 residues. The V gene end was trimmed by 5 bases and the J gene end by 7 bases; junction bases not matched to a gene: 8. The CDR3 sequence: CASSPRLALYTQYF. The DNA for the CDR3 is TGTGCCAGCAGTCCTCGACTAGCGTTATATACGCAGTATTTT.

This clonotype was seen ten or more times. The chain couples TRBV3-1 to TRBJ2-4; 8 bases match TRBD2. CDR1 and CDR2 from the germline V gene are LGHDT and YNNKEL (reference sequence). This CDR3 has 15 amino acids. V shed 5 bases and J 6 bases; nucleotides not matched to a gene: 9. The CDR3 reads CASSARLAPINIQYF. The CDR3, as DNA: TGTGCCAGCAGCGCCCGACTAGCGCCAATAAACATTCAGTACTTC.

This clonotype turned up a few times. This chain joins TRBV4-2 and TRBJ2-5, with D perhaps TRBD2 (6 bases). CDR1 and CDR2 from the germline V gene are LGHNA and YNFKEQ. Deletions cut 0 bases from V and 5 bases from J, with 10 bases between. The CDR3 runs to 14 residues. Written as DNA, the CDR3 is TGTGCCAGCAGCCAAGACCGACTAGGGGAGACCCAGTACTTC. Its protein product is CASSQDRLGETQYF.

This clonotype was counted at least ten times. The chain has TRBV29-1 and TRBJ2-7; D might be TRBD2 (6 bases). Germline values: CDR1 SQVTM, CDR2 ANQGSEA. The CDR3 length is 12 residues. V was cut by 4 bases and J by 5 bases, with 12 bases left in between. The CDR3 coding sequence is TGCAGCGTTGTACTAGCCCACCACGAGCAGTACTTC. Its translation: CSVVLAHHEQYF.

This clonotype came up many times. This sequence joins TRBV24-1 and TRBJ2-1; 8 nucleotides align to TRBD2. The CDR3 has 15 amino acids. Germline CDR1 KGHDR, CDR2 SFDVKD. V dropped 7 bases and J dropped 10; count of bases not matched to a gene: 14. This chain's CDR3 is CATRANSGVRGEQFF. CDR3 sequence (DNA): TGTGCCACCAGAGCTAATAGCGGGGTGAGAGGGGAGCAGTTCTTC.

The chain has TRBV7-9 and TRBJ1-1, with TRBD1 as a possible D gene (6 bases). The CDR3 contains 15 residues. The germline gives CDR1 SEHNR, CDR2 FQNEAQ (reference sequence). The ends were cut back, 1 base at V and 3 bases at J, with 12 bases in the middle. CDR3 protein: CASSLEGERYTEAFF. In DNA form, the CDR3 reads TGTGCCAGCAGCTTAGAGGGGGAACGGTACACTGAAGCTTTCTTT.

The chain combines TRBV9 with TRBJ2-1; weak D call: TRBD2 (5 bases). The CDR3 length is 14 residues. Trimming removed 4 bases at V and 7 bases at J, with 15 bases between. Per the germline V gene, CDR1 is SGDLS and CDR2 is YYNGEE. CDR3 in DNA: TGTGCCAGCAGCCGGGATCCCCAGGTGAATGAGCAGTTCTTC. Its translation: CASSRDPQVNEQFF.

This clonotype was seen ten or more times. The rearrangement links TRBV3-1 to TRBJ2-7, with D possibly TRBD1 on 6 matching bases. The CDR3 loop spans 14 amino acids. CDR1 is LGHDT, CDR2 YNNKEL, per germline (reference sequence). V was trimmed by 2 bases and J by 5 bases, leaving 13 bases between them. The CDR3 is CASSQSGARDEQYF. CDR3 sequence (DNA): TGTGCCAGCAGCCAATCAGGGGCCCGGGACGAGCAGTACTTC.

As concerns this clonotype: A read error may be the cause here, since a much bigger clone is one base away. The chain has TRBV2 and TRBJ1-4; D unclear. Trimming cost V 11 bases and J 8 bases, with 18 bases left between them. The CDR3 is made up of 13 amino acids. The germline V gene has CDR1 SNHLY and CDR2 FYNNEI. The CDR3, as DNA: TGTGCCTCCACTCCAACTGTAAGGGAAAAACTGTTTTTT. Protein sequence: CASTPTVREKLFF.

This clonotype was detected many times. This chain uses TRBV28 with TRBJ2-2; D ambiguous. V was pared by 1 base and J by 7 bases, with 4 bases between. The CDR3 has 12 amino acids. CDR1 and CDR2 from the germline V gene are MDHEN and SYDVKM. The CDR3 reads CASSLLGGELFF. CDR3 in DNA: TGTGCCAGCAGTTTATTGGGCGGGGAGCTGTTTTTT.

In this sample, this clonotype turned up many times. The chain joins TRBV11-2 to TRBJ2-7, with D perhaps TRBD1 or TRBD2 (5 bases each). The V end lost 5 bases, the J end lost 4 bases, and 21 bases lay between the germline ends. Germline V gene data show CDR1 as SGHAT and CDR2 as FQNNGV. CDR3 length: 16 amino acids. In nucleotides, the CDR3 is TGTGCCAGCAGCGCTAGAGACTTATCGGGGCGGTACGAGCAGTACTTC. This codes for CASSARDLSGRYEQYF.